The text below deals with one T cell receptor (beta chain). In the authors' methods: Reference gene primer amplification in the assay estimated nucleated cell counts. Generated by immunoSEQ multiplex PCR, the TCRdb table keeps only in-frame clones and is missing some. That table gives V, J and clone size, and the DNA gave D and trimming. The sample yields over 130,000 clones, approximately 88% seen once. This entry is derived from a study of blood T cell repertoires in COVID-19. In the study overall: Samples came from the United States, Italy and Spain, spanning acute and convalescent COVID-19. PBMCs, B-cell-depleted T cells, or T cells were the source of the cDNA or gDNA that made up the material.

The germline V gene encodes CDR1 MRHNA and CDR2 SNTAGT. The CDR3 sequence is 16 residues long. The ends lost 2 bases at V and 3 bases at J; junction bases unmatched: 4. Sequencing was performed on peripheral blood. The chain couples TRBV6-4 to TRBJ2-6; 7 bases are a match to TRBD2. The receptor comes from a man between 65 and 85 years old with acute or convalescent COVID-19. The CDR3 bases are TGTGCCAGCAGTGACCGCCCGGGAGGTGGGGCCAACGTCCTGACTTTC. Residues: CASSDRPGGGANVLTF.